These 21 T cell receptor beta chains were sequenced from one sample in a study of CD8+CD57+ T cells in acquired aplastic anemia. Sequencing involved patients with CD8+CD57+ cell expansion previously shown by flow cytometry. Genomic DNA templated the TCR beta VDJ and CDR3 profiling. MiXCR, applied by TCRdb to the reads, yields one record per CDR3 protein. The table lists around 250,000 distinct CDR3 sequences, roughly 82% of them singletons. The specimen sequenced was sorted CD4+, CD8+, or CD8+CD57+ T cells (not recorded which) from PBMCs. These receptors came from a human donor with aplastic anemia.

Regarding this clonotype: The junction departs from the called germline gene at one end, perhaps through a read error. V usage is TRBV9 and J usage is TRBJ2-3, with 9 bases fitting TRBD2. Germline V CDR1 and CDR2: SGDLS, YYNGEE. This CDR3 region has 14 residues. The CDR3 region has the DNA TGTGCCAGCAGCTTAGCGGGAGCGAGAAATCAGCCCCATTTT. Translated: CASSLAGARNQPHF.

The V and J genes are TRBV9 and TRBJ1-2; tentative D call: TRBD1 (6 bases). V shed 7 bases and J shed 9 bases, with 28 bases lying between them. The CDR3 loop spans 16 amino acids. Per germline, CDR1 SGDLS and CDR2 YYNGEE. CDR3 coding DNA: TGTGCCAGCGGGGACGGGGGCACAGATACGCAGTATTGCTACACCTTC. It encodes CASGDGGTDTQYCYTF.

A single count supports this clonotype. An end of the junction does not agree with germline; a read error may underlie this. The chain links TRBV7-8 to TRBJ2-3; maybe TRBD2 (6 bases). The length of the CDR3 is 14 residues. CDR1 is SGHVS and CDR2 is FQNEAQ in the germline V gene. The chain's CDR3 is CASSLGGGPDVQNF. The CDR3 coding sequence is TGTGCCAGCAGCCTCGGGGGAGGTCCCGATGTGCAGAATTTT.

This clonotype was found a few times. This chain connects TRBV15 to TRBJ2-1; D is uncertain. The V gene's germline CDR1 is LNHNV and CDR2 YYDKDF (reference sequence). This CDR3 region has 16 residues. V gave up 3 bases and J gave up 0 bases, with 12 bases separating them. CDR3 residues: CATSSGLESSYNEQFF. As DNA, the CDR3 is TGTGCCACCAGCAGTGGATTGGAAAGCTCCTACAATGAGCAGTTCTTC.

Notes on this clonotype: Sequence at one end of the junction differs from germline and may be a read error. The genes are TRBV7-3 and TRBJ1-4; possibly TRBD1 for D (5 bases). The germline gives CDR1 SGHTA, CDR2 FQGTGA. This CDR3 has 14 residues. Here the CDR3 reads CASSRQQHNVKLLF. DNA of the CDR3: TGTGCCAGCAGTAGACAGCAGCATAATGTAAAACTGTTATTT.

V usage is TRBV7-9 and J usage is TRBJ2-7; 7 positions agree with TRBD1. The CDR3 loop spans 18 amino acids. Germline V gives CDR1 SEHNR, CDR2 FQNEAQ (reference sequence). V lost 5 bases, J lost 4 bases, and 20 bases stayed unmatched. CDR3: CASSLYRGGNQPQYEQYV. The CDR3, as DNA: TGTGCCAGCAGCCTATACAGGGGCGGCAATCAGCCCCAGTACGAGCAGTACGTC.

About this clonotype itself: The germline gene is not matched at one end of the junction; a read error may be the cause. The chain carries TRBV2 and TRBJ2-1; TRBD1 is a possible D gene (5 bases). CDR3 length equals 15 residues. CDR1 and CDR2 from the germline V gene are SNHLY and FYNNEI. The CDR3 DNA reads TGTGCCAGCAGCTTACGAAGGGGCTGCTGGAGCGAGCAGTTGTTC. Amino acid sequence: CASSLRRGCWSEQLF.

In its sample, this clonotype was seen once. This chain uses TRBV5-6 with TRBJ2-7, with D unresolved. With 0 bases removed from V and 8 bases from J, the gap between germline ends came to 12 bases. Germline V gene lookup returns CDR1 SGHDT and CDR2 YYEEEE. CDR3 length equals 13 residues. The CDR3 coding sequence is TGTGCCAGCAGCTTGGGCAGCGCGGAGCAGCAGTACGTC. This gives the protein CASSLGSAEQQYV.

A remark on this clonotype: Since no conserved phenylalanine or tryptophan closes the CDR3, a read error is the likely cause. It is unclear where the CDR3 begins or ends on the DNA, so no DNA is shown, and the CDR3 is as TCRdb lists it. The chain combines TRBV2 with TRBJ2-6; the table gives TRBD2 as D, unverified against the DNA. CDR1 and CDR2 (germline): SNHLY, FYNNEI. The CDR3 length is 16 residues, termini included. The CDR3 region is CASGLAGTDAQYVLPG.

As concerns this clonotype: One junction end disagrees with the germline gene, perhaps due to a read error. V is TRBV9 and J is TRBJ1-6; the D is unclear. This CDR3 has 14 amino acids. Germline CDR1 SGDLS, CDR2 YYNGEE. DNA of the CDR3: TGTGCCAGCAGCGTGAGGTCAGATACGCCGTATCTTGGCTTT. The encoded protein is CASSVRSDTPYLGF.

In its sample, this clonotype was seen a few times. The chain recombines TRBV10-2 with TRBJ2-5; 10 bases match TRBD2. Trimming at V came to 6 bases and at J to 3 bases, leaving 13 bases not matched to a gene. The CDR3 totals 17 residues. CDR1 and CDR2 from the germline V gene are WSHSY and SAAADI. The CDR3 coding sequence is TGCGCCAGCAGGGAAAAAGGACTAGCGGACAACAAAGAGACCCAGTACTTC. Translation: CASREKGLADNKETQYF.

This clonotype was seen more than once but under ten times. The CDR3 ends on some other residue instead of the conserved phenylalanine or tryptophan, so this is likely a read error. The chain employs TRBV15 and TRBJ2-4, with unresolved D. The CDR3 loop spans 12 amino acids. Per the germline V gene, CDR1 is LNHNV and CDR2 is YYDKDF (reference sequence). The CDR3 sequence is CASGGAGNIQYY. The CDR3 nucleotides read TGTGCCAGCGGCGGAGCTGGGAACATCCAGTACTAC.

This clonotype was seen once. The chain is built from TRBV2 and TRBJ2-1; D perhaps matches TRBD2 (5 bases). Germline V gene sequence: CDR1 SNHLY, CDR2 FYNNEI. The CDR3 contains 14 residues. The V end lost 7 bases, the J end lost 7 bases, and 17 bases lay between the germline ends. The CDR3 sequence is CASKPEVGNNEQFF. CDR3 coding DNA: TGTGCCAGCAAGCCGGAGGTAGGTAATAATGAGCAGTTCTTC.

This clonotype appeared a few times. The gene calls are TRBV11-3 and TRBJ2-5; no clear D. The CDR3 runs 14 residues. In germline, CDR1 is SGHNT, CDR2 YENEEA. V was shortened by 5 bases and J by 2 bases, with 12 bases between the two germline ends. CDR3 region: CASSRGLTQETQYF. CDR3 DNA: TGTGCCAGCAGCAGAGGTCTGACGCAAGAGACCCAGTACTTC.

The chain couples TRBV12-5 to TRBJ1-2; tentatively, D is TRBD1 (5 bases). Germline assignment: CDR1 LGHNT and CDR2 FRNRAP. The CDR3 covers 16 residues. V dropped 8 bases and J dropped 5 bases, with 24 bases sitting between them. The CDR3 coding sequence is TGTGCTAGTACGGGGGAGAGGGACGGGCTCGTATATGGCTACACCTTC. It specifies CASTGERDGLVYGYTF.

V and J are TRBV7-4 and TRBJ2-1, with D possibly TRBD2 on 6 matching bases. There are 15 residues in the CDR3. Trimming took off 3 bases at V and 8 bases at J, with 17 bases between the two ends. CDR1 and CDR2 from the germline V gene are SGHVT and SQSDAQ. CDR3 coding DNA: TGTGCCAGCAGCTTTCACGGGAGTGGGGCCGATGAGCAGTTCTTC. This translates into CASSFHGSGADEQFF.

The J gene is TRBJ2-5, the V gene TRBV13; a possible D gene is TRBD2 (5 bases). Germline CDR1 is PRHDT and CDR2 is FYEKMQ (reference sequence). This CDR3 is built from 13 residues. Trimming shortened V by 4 bases and J by 2 bases, and 8 bases separated the two germline ends. The CDR3 reads CASSSRGQETQYF. The DNA for the CDR3 is TGTGCCAGCAGCTCACGAGGGCAAGAGACCCAGTACTTC.

The rearrangement links TRBV19 to TRBJ2-3, with unresolved D. The germline V gene has CDR1 LNHDA and CDR2 SQIVND (reference sequence). This CDR3 region has 14 residues. V was clipped by 1 base and J by 0 bases, with 5 bases between them. CDR3 protein: CASSIGVSTDTQYF. As DNA, the CDR3 is TGTGCCAGTAGTATAGGAGTTAGCACAGATACGCAGTATTTT.

V and J are TRBV7-9 and TRBJ1-1; D unclear. Trimming stripped 3 bases from V and 13 bases from J, with 24 bases between. Germline values: CDR1 SEHNR, CDR2 FQNEAQ (reference sequence). The CDR3 spans 15 residues. The DNA of the CDR3 is TGTGCCAGCAGCTTCGATCCGACGGGGAACACTGTAGGTTTCTTT. Protein sequence: CASSFDPTGNTVGFF. The complete variable domain, with remaining parts taken from reference TRBV7-9 and TRBJ1-1, reads DTGVSQNPRHKITKRGQNVTFRCDPISEHNRLYWYRQTLGQGPEFLTYFQNEAQLEKSRLLSDRFSAERPKGSFSTLEIQRTEQGDSAMYLCASSFDPTGNTVGFFGQGTRLTVV.

The rearrangement links TRBV7-9 to TRBJ1-1, with no clear D. The length of the CDR3 is 15 residues. V dropped 1 base and J dropped 14 bases, with 23 bases sitting between them. CDR1 and CDR2 from the germline V gene are SEHNR and FQNEAQ (reference sequence). As DNA, the CDR3 is TGTGCCAGCAGCTTAGTACCCGGGGAGCTGTTTGAAGGATTCTTT. Translated, it gives CASSLVPGELFEGFF.

This chain connects TRBV7-4 to TRBJ2-1; D tentatively reads TRBD1 or TRBD2 (6 bases each). CDR3 size: 16 residues. Between the trimmed V and J ends, which lost 5 bases and 13 bases, there was a span of 27 bases. Germline CDR1 reads SGHVT; CDR2 reads SQSDAQ. In DNA, the CDR3 is TGTGCCAGCAGCCTAGGGGGAGGAGGCTGCCATGATGCTCAGTTCTTC. Protein product: CASSLGGGGCHDAQFF.